Below, 32 T cell receptor beta chains from the same sample are listed, as sequenced in a study of spatial heterogeneity in lung cancer. Via MiXCR, TCRdb re-called the 5' RACE reads, giving one row per CDR3 protein. The top ten clones hold 35% to 50% of a sample with tens of thousands of distinct CDR3 sequences, 9.5% to 15% of them seen once. Time point noted: sample taken at primary tumor resection. Tumor, nontumor lung or frozen PBMC supplied whole RNA, sequenced without sorting. Source: PBMCs, taken at surgery. Receptor source: a male donor with early-stage non-small cell lung cancer.

This chain links TRBV7-3 with TRBJ2-1; 9 nucleotides align to TRBD2. V was clipped by 2 bases and J by 10 bases; unmatched bases: 0. CDR1 and CDR2 (germline): SGHTA, FQGTGA. This CDR3 region has 12 residues. The CDR3 bases are TGTGCCAGCAGCTTAGCGGGAGGGGAGCAGTTCTTC. This translates into CASSLAGGEQFF.

This rearrangement joins TRBV7-2 to TRBJ2-3; 9 bases align to TRBD2. The junction had 9 bases not matched to a gene; V was cut back by 1 base and J by 1 base. Germline V gene sequence: CDR1 SGHTA, CDR2 FQGNSA. There are 18 residues in the CDR3. The CDR3 coding sequence is TGTGCCAGCAGCTTAGGGCGGGGGGGTTTTCCCCGCACAGATACGCAGTATTTT. It translates to CASSLGRGGFPRTDTQYF.

This chain links TRBV7-8 with TRBJ1-3, with 12 bases lining up with TRBD1. CDR1 and CDR2 from the germline V gene are SGHVS and FQNEAQ. Trimming took 5 bases from V and 2 from J; bases not matched to a gene: 4. The CDR3 sequence is 16 residues long. CDR3 DNA sequence: TGTGCCAGCAGCCCCGGGACAGGGGGCACTGGAAACACCATATATTTT. Translation: CASSPGTGGTGNTIYF. Supplemented by reference TRBV7-8 and TRBJ1-3, the full variable domain reads GAGVSQSPRYKVAKRGQDVALRCDPISGHVSLFWYQQALGQGPEFLTYFQNEAQLDKSGLPSDRFFAERPEGSVSTLKIQRTQQEDSAVYLCASSPGTGGTGNTIYFGEGSWLTVV.

This clonotype was seen ten or more times. This chain uses TRBV10-2 with TRBJ2-2; 8 bases map to TRBD2. Germline-derived CDR1 and CDR2 are WSHSY and SAAADI. V lost 5 bases and J lost 5; bases outside the gene matches: 4. The CDR3 has 14 amino acids. For the CDR3, the DNA is TGCGCCAGCAGTCCGGGGGGGCCAACCGGGGAGCTGTTTTTT. Protein sequence: CASSPGGPTGELFF.

This clonotype was recorded at least ten times. The chain links TRBV7-9 to TRBJ2-7; D perhaps matches TRBD1 (6 bases). Looked up from germline, CDR1 is SEHNR and CDR2 is FQNEAQ (reference sequence). There are 17 residues in the CDR3. V gave up 0 bases and J gave up 0 bases, with 15 bases separating them. The CDR3 protein is CASSLATRYRDSYEQYF. DNA for the CDR3: TGTGCCAGCAGCTTAGCAACACGGTACAGGGACTCCTACGAGCAGTACTTC. Variable domain in full (rest from reference TRBV7-9 and TRBJ2-7): DTGVSQNPRHKITKRGQNVTFRCDPISEHNRLYWYRQTLGQGPEFLTYFQNEAQLEKSRLLSDRFSAERPKGSFSTLEIQRTEQGDSAMYLCASSLATRYRDSYEQYFGPGTRLTVT.

The sample holds many counts of this clonotype. V usage is TRBV29-1 and J usage is TRBJ2-3, with D tentatively TRBD1 or TRBD2 (6 bases each). The germline V and J ends were trimmed by 3 bases and 7 bases, with 17 bases remaining between them. CDR1 and CDR2 (germline): SQVTM, ANQGSEA. The CDR3 runs to 14 residues. The CDR3 sequence: CSVDWGLRGNTQYF. DNA of the CDR3: TGCAGCGTTGATTGGGGGCTCCGGGGGAATACGCAGTATTTT.

The chain recombines TRBV29-1 with TRBJ1-6; possibly TRBD1 for D (5 bases). The CDR3 sequence is 13 residues long. Germline assignment: CDR1 SQVTM and CDR2 ANQGSEA. Trimming took 4 bases from V and 5 from J, leaving 9 bases between them. The CDR3 is CSVADTNNSPLHF. DNA for the CDR3: TGCAGCGTTGCGGACACAAATAATTCACCCCTCCACTTT.

This clonotype was counted only a few times. The CDR3 DNA reads as TGCGCCAGCAGCTTATTCGCTAATTCTGAAGCTTTCTTT. Protein sequence: CASSLFANSEAFF. The rearrangement joins TRBV5-1 to TRBJ1-1; D is uncertain. Germline CDR1 and CDR2: SGHRS and YFSETQ. Trimming took off 2 bases at V and 6 bases at J, with 11 bases between the two ends. CDR3 length: 13 amino acids.

There are a few counts of this clonotype. The chain recombines TRBV7-9 with TRBJ2-7; D unclear. Germline values: CDR1 SEHNR, CDR2 FQNEAQ (reference sequence). Between the trimmed V and J ends, which lost 4 bases and 0 bases, there was a span of 7 bases. The CDR3 extends over 13 amino acids. In DNA, the CDR3 is TGTGCCAGCAGCTCGCTCGGCTCCTACGAGCAGTACTTC. Its translation is CASSSLGSYEQYF.

Ten or more counts support this clonotype. The chain carries TRBV4-1 and TRBJ1-5; perhaps TRBD1 as D (5 bases). Germline assignment: CDR1 MGHRA and CDR2 YSYEKL. The ends were cut back, 1 base at V and 5 bases at J, with 9 bases in the middle. This CDR3 is built from 14 residues. The CDR3 protein is CASSQGRGDQPQHF. The CDR3 DNA sequence: TGCGCCAGCAGCCAAGGAAGGGGAGATCAGCCCCAGCATTTT.

Only a few counts were recorded for this clonotype. The gene calls are TRBV12-3 or TRBV12-4 and TRBJ1-2; TRBD1 might be the D (6 bases). Trimming left V 4 bases short and J 4 bases short, with 10 bases between. The CDR3 consists of 13 residues. The CDR3 DNA follows: TGTGCCAGCAGTTACAGGGCCGTCTATGGCTACACCTTC. It yields the protein CASSYRAVYGYTF.

Turning to this clonotype: Lacking the conserved final phenylalanine or tryptophan, this CDR3 likely reflects a read error. The DNA is left out, because the CDR3 cannot be placed on it with certainty; the CDR3 is given as TCRdb lists it. This sequence joins TRBV20-1 and TRBJ1-6; the table's TRBD1 call for D was not verified on the DNA. The germline CDR1 and CDR2 sequences are DFQATT and SNEGSKA (reference sequence). The CDR3 spans 11 residues, counting both ends. CDR3 sequence: CSARDRGLTSL.

This clonotype was found a few times. CDR3 nucleotides: TGCGCCAGCAGTCAATCTCCTAGCGGGAGGCTGGAAAACATTCAGTACTTC. It is translated as CASSQSPSGRLENIQYF. The chain is built from TRBV23-1 and TRBJ2-4, with TRBD2 matching over 11 bases. TRBV23-1 is an ORF; its function is uncertain. CDR3 length: 17 residues. V lost 0 bases, J lost 5 bases, and 6 bases stayed unmatched.

This clonotype was recorded a few times. V gene TRBV7-6 combines with J gene TRBJ1-4; possibly TRBD1 for D (5 bases). Germline CDR1 SGHVS, CDR2 FNYEAQ. This CDR3 is 15 amino acids long. V lost 1 base and J 5 bases, leaving 11 bases between the germline ends. CDR3 bases: TGTGCCAGCAGCTTAGACGCAGGGTTGAATGAAAAACTGTTTTTT. Translated: CASSLDAGLNEKLFF.

The rearrangement links TRBV3-1 to TRBJ2-7; 14 positions match TRBD2. V lost 0 bases to trimming and J lost 5 bases; unmatched junction nucleotides: 3. The CDR3 has 16 residues. Germline CDR1 LGHDT, CDR2 YNNKEL (reference sequence). In DNA form, the CDR3 reads TGTGCCAGCAGCCAAGAGAGGGGACTAGCGGGAGACGAGCAGTACTTC. Protein product: CASSQERGLAGDEQYF.

This clonotype appeared a few times. This sequence joins TRBV29-1 and TRBJ1-1; D is perhaps TRBD1 (5 bases). This CDR3 is 15 amino acids long. Germline CDR1 and CDR2: SQVTM and ANQGSEA. V lost 4 bases and J lost 2, with 17 bases in between. The CDR3 spells CSVAPQGLINTEAFF. The CDR3 nucleotides read TGCAGCGTTGCCCCCCAGGGATTAATCAACACTGAAGCTTTCTTT.

The chain carries TRBV28 and TRBJ1-2; TRBD1 might be the D (6 bases). Germline V gene data show CDR1 as MDHEN and CDR2 as SYDVKM. The CDR3 has 13 residues. V lost 8 bases and J lost 3, with 13 bases in between. The CDR3 protein is CASFVQGHYGYTF. The CDR3 DNA is TGTGCCAGCTTCGTACAGGGACACTATGGCTACACCTTC.

This clonotype was counted a few times. This chain links TRBV13 with TRBJ1-2, with 8 nucleotides matching TRBD1. Unmatched junction bases numbered 5, after V lost 5 bases and J lost 3 bases. This CDR3 has 14 residues. Germline V gene sequence: CDR1 PRHDT, CDR2 FYEKMQ (reference sequence). The CDR3 DNA is TGTGCCAGCAGCGAGGACAGGGTATACTATGGCTACACCTTC. The encoded protein is CASSEDRVYYGYTF.

This clonotype was observed at least ten times. The chain is built from TRBV5-1 and TRBJ2-3, with D tentatively TRBD1 or TRBD2 (5 bases each). V was pared by 8 bases and J by 9 bases, with 19 bases between. Germline CDR1 reads SGHRS; CDR2 reads YFSETQ. The CDR3 is made up of 13 amino acids. The CDR3 protein is CASSGTERYTQYF. The CDR3 DNA reads as TGCGCCAGTTCCGGGACGGAACGATACACGCAGTATTTT.

The V call is TRBV12-3 or TRBV12-4, the J call TRBJ1-2; no definite D call. Between the trimmed V and J ends, which lost 5 bases and 10 bases, there was a span of 17 bases. There are 13 residues in the CDR3. In DNA form, the CDR3 reads TGTGCCAGCAGTCCGACCAACTCACATGACTACACCTTC. It translates to CASSPTNSHDYTF.

This clonotype has just a few counts. V is TRBV20-1 and J is TRBJ2-7, with 9 bases lining up with TRBD2. The CDR3 has 14 amino acids. Germline V CDR1 and CDR2: DFQATT, SNEGSKA (reference sequence). The J segment lost 1 base and the V segment lost 4 bases, leaving 5 bases of the junction unmatched. Here the CDR3 reads CSATSGTGSYEQYF. The CDR3 region has the DNA TGCAGTGCTACTAGCGGGACCGGGTCCTACGAGCAGTACTTC.

The table lists this clonotype with a few counts. J is TRBJ2-7 and V is TRBV28; D tentatively reads TRBD1 or TRBD2 (5 bases each). Germline assignment: CDR1 MDHEN and CDR2 SYDVKM. The CDR3 sequence is 15 residues long. Trimming took off 8 bases at V and 0 bases at J, with 17 bases between the two ends. The CDR3 bases are TGTGCCAGCCACATCGAGGGCAGGGCCTCCTACGAGCAGTACTTC. This encodes CASHIEGRASYEQYF.

This chain joins TRBV28 and TRBJ2-7; no clear D. Trimming shortened V by 6 bases and J by 0 bases, and 15 bases separated the two germline ends. The CDR3 loop spans 15 amino acids. Germline loops: CDR1 MDHEN, CDR2 SYDVKM. The DNA of the CDR3 is TGTGCCAGCAGCACCGTGGCACAGAGCTCCTACGAGCAGTACTTC. Protein product: CASSTVAQSSYEQYF.

This clonotype was counted between two and nine times. The chain uses TRBV9 and TRBJ2-2; 8 nucleotides agree with TRBD1. Germline V CDR1 and CDR2: SGDLS, YYNGEE. The CDR3 sequence is 16 residues long. The ends lost 0 bases at V and 6 bases at J; junction bases unmatched: 7. The DNA for the CDR3 is TGTGCCAGCAGCGTAGGATCAGGGGGCTATTCCGGGGAGCTGTTTTTT. Encoded protein: CASSVGSGGYSGELFF.

This clonotype was seen more than once but under ten times. V usage is TRBV18 and J usage is TRBJ2-1, with 8 bases identical to TRBD2. J was trimmed by 6 bases and V by 5 bases; bases with no gene match: 9. The CDR3 runs 15 residues. Germline V gives CDR1 KGHSH, CDR2 LQKENI. The DNA of the CDR3 is TGTGCCAGCTCAGAGGGACTAGTGTCTACCAATGAGCAGTTCTTC. Residues: CASSEGLVSTNEQFF.

The chain has TRBV20-1 and TRBJ2-3, with 8 nucleotides matching TRBD2. Trimming cost V 0 bases and J 8 bases; bases outside gene matches: 10. The CDR3 contains 15 residues. Germline V gives CDR1 DFQATT, CDR2 SNEGSKA (reference sequence). The CDR3 DNA sequence: TGCAGTGCTAGAGACCCAGCGGGAGAATGGGGTACGCAGTATTTT. Its protein is CSARDPAGEWGTQYF.

V usage is TRBV12-3 or TRBV12-4 and J usage is TRBJ2-7; TRBD1 matches at 7 bases. There are 14 residues in the CDR3. The V and J ends lost 8 bases and 2 bases, in that order; junction bases with no gene match: 9. This chain's CDR3 is CASASQTGTYEQYF. As DNA, the CDR3 is TGTGCCAGCGCCAGCCAGACAGGGACCTACGAGCAGTACTTC.

The CDR3 bases are TGTGCCAGCACCGAGGGACAGCGGATGTCGCCCCTCCACTTT. Protein: CASTEGQRMSPLHF. J is TRBJ1-6 and V is TRBV6-2 or TRBV6-3; 7 bases fit TRBD1. CDR1 is MNHEY, CDR2 SVGEGT, per germline. J lost 13 bases, V lost 7 bases, and 13 bases had no gene match. The CDR3 has 14 amino acids.

The gene calls are TRBV7-3 and TRBJ2-3; 8 nucleotides align to TRBD2. The CDR3 runs 14 residues. Germline V gene data show CDR1 as SGHTA and CDR2 as FQGTGA. V dropped 4 bases and J dropped 1; count of bases not matched to a gene: 1. DNA of the CDR3: TGTGCCAGCAGCTCAGCGGGGGGCACAGATACGCAGTATTTT. This codes for CASSSAGGTDTQYF.

This clonotype was detected many times. The chain links TRBV7-2 to TRBJ2-7, with D perhaps being TRBD1 or TRBD2 (6 bases each). V was cut by 4 bases and J by 2 bases, with 27 bases left in between. This CDR3 is 19 amino acids long. The germline gives CDR1 SGHTA, CDR2 FQGNSA. This CDR3 reads CASSSTGAVISWGTYEQYF. In DNA, the CDR3 is TGTGCCAGCAGCTCGACGGGGGCGGTTATTTCATGGGGAACCTACGAGCAGTACTTC.

This clonotype was found a few times. The V gene is TRBV6-5, the J gene TRBJ2-2; D is unresolved. V was pared by 3 bases and J by 0 bases, with 8 bases between. The length of the CDR3 is 15 residues. Germline-derived CDR1 and CDR2 are MNHEY and SVGAGI. The CDR3 loop is CASSYMFANTGELFF. In nucleotides, the CDR3 is TGTGCCAGCAGTTATATGTTTGCGAACACCGGGGAGCTGTTTTTT.

The chain couples TRBV20-1 to TRBJ2-7, with D tentatively TRBD1 (6 bases). Germline V gene data show CDR1 as DFQATT and CDR2 as SNEGSKA (reference sequence). CDR3 length: 17 residues. Trimming stripped 0 bases from V and 5 bases from J, with 23 bases between. The CDR3 sequence is CSARDMILGQTTHEQYF. CDR3 nucleotides: TGCAGTGCTAGAGATATGATACTAGGACAGACGACCCACGAGCAGTACTTC.